Listed here is a single T cell receptor beta chain. These data originate in a study of blood T cells in healthy people across ages. The CDR3 totals 14 residues. Germline V lookup: CDR1 MNHNS, CDR2 SASEGT. With 2 bases removed from V and 6 bases from J, the gap between germline ends came to 13 bases. Together with a sample-barcoded 5' primer, a J-beta primer mix was included in a second PCR lasting about 7 to 12 cycles. TCRdb processed the 5' RACE reads anew with MiXCR; each CDR3 protein has one entry. The sample has around 650,000 distinct CDR3 sequences; roughly 41% are singletons. This receptor was taken from a man older than 75 in good health. The gene calls are TRBV6-1 and TRBJ1-2; D gene unclear. The sample was blood. CDR3 sequence (DNA): TGTGCCAGCAGTGAAACTCACTTTGGGCATGGCTACACCTTC. It specifies CASSETHFGHGYTF.